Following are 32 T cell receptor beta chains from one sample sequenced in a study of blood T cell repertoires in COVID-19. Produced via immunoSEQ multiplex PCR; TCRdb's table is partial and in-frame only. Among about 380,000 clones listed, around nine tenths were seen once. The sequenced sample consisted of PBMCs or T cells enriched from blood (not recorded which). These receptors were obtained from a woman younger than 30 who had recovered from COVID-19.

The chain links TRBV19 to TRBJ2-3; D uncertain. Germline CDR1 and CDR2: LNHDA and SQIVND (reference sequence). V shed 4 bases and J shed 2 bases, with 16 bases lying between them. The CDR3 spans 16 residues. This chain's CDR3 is CASSTLKTTPTDTQYF. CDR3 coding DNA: TGTGCCAGTAGTACCCTTAAAACAACCCCCACAGATACGCAGTATTTT.

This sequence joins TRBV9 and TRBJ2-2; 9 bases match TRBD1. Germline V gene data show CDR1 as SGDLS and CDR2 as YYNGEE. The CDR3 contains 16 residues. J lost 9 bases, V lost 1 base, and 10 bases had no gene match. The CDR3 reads CASSVIPGQGIRELFF. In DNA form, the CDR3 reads TGTGCCAGCAGCGTAATACCGGGACAGGGTATCAGGGAGCTGTTTTTT.

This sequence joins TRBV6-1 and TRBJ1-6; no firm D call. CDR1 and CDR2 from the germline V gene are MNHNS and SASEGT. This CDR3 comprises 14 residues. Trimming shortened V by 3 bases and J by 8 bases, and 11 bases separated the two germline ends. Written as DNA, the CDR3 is TGTGCCAGCAGTGAGGGCAGTTCCCATTCACCCCTCCACTTT. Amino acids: CASSEGSSHSPLHF.

Here the CDR3 reads CASSLSTAGEKLFF. The DNA for the CDR3 is TGTGCCAGCAGCCTGAGTACGGCGGGTGAAAAACTGTTTTTT. The chain joins TRBV27 to TRBJ1-4; D not resolved. The CDR3 consists of 14 residues. V gave up 6 bases and J gave up 7 bases, with 15 bases separating them. Germline V lookup: CDR1 MNHEY, CDR2 SMNVEV (reference sequence).

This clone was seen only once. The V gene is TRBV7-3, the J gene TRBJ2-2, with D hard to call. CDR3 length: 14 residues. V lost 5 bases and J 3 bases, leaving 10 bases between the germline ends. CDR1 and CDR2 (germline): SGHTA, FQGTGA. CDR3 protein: CASSRALDTGELFF. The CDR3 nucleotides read TGTGCCAGCAGCCGAGCCTTGGACACCGGGGAGCTGTTTTTT.

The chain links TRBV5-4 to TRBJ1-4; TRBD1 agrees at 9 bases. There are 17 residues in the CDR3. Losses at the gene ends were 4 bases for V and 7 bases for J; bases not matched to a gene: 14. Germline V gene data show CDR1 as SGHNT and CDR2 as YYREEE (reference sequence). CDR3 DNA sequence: TGTGCCAGCAGCAGGAGGGTCCCGGGACAGGGAAGTGAAAAACTGTTTTTT. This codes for CASSRRVPGQGSEKLFF. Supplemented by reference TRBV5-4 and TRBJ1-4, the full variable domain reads ETGVTQSPTHLIKTRGQQVTLRCSSQSGHNTVSWYQQALGQGPQFIFQYYREEENGRGNFPPRFSGLQFPNYSSELNVNALELDDSALYLCASSRRVPGQGSEKLFFGSGTQLSVL.

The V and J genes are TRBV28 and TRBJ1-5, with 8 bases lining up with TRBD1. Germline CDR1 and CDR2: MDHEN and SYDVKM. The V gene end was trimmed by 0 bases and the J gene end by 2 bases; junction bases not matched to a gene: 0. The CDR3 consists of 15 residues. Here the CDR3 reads CASSLWTGGNQPQHF. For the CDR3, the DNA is TGTGCCAGCAGTTTATGGACAGGGGGCAATCAGCCCCAGCATTTT. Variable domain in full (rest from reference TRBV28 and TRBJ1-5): DVKVTQSSRYLVKRTGEKVFLECVQDMDHENMFWYRQDPGLGLRLIYFSYDVKMKEKGDIPEGYSVSREKKERFSLILESASTNQTSMYLCASSLWTGGNQPQHFGDGTRLSIL.

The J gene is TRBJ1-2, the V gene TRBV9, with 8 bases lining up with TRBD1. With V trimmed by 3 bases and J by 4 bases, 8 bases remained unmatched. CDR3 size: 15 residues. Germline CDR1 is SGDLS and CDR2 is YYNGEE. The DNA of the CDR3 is TGTGCCAGCAGCGCTACCTCGACAGGGGTCTATGGCTACACCTTC. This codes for CASSATSTGVYGYTF.

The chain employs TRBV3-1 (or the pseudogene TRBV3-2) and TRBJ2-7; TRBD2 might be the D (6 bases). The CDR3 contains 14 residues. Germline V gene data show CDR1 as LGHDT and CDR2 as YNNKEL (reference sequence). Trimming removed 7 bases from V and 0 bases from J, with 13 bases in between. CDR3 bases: TGTGCCAGCAACCGGGGGACGTACTCCTACGAGCAGTACTTC. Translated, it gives CASNRGTYSYEQYF.

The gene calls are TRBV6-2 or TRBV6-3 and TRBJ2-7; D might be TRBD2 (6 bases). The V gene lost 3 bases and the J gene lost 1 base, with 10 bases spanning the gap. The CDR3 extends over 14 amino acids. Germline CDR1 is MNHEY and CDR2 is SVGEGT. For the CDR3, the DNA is TGTGCCAGCAGTTATCGCGGGGAGTCCTACGAGCAGTACTTC. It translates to CASSYRGESYEQYF.

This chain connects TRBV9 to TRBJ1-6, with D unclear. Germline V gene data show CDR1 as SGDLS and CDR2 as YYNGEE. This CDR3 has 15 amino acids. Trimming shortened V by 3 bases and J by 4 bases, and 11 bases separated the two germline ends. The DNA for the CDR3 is TGTGCCAGCAGCGAGGACGGAGGGTATAATTCACCCCTCCACTTT. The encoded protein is CASSEDGGYNSPLHF. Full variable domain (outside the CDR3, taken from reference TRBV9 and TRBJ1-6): DSGVTQTPKHLITATGQRVTLRCSPRSGDLSVYWYQQSLDQGLQFLIQYYNGEERAKGNILERFSAQQFPDLHSELNLSSLELGDSALYFCASSEDGGYNSPLHFGNGTRLTVT.

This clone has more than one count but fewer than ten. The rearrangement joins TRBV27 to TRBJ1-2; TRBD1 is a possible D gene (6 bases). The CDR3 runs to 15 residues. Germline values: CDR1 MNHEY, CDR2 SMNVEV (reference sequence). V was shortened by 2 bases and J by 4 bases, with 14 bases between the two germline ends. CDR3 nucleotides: TGTGCCAGCAGTTTAGGGCAGGGGAACAGCTATGGCTACACCTTC. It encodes CASSLGQGNSYGYTF.

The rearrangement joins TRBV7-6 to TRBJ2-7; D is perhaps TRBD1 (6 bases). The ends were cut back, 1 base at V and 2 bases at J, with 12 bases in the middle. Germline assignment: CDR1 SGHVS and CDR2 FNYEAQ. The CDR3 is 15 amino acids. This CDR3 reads CASSLEGVGTYEQYF. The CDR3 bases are TGTGCCAGCAGCTTAGAGGGGGTCGGAACCTACGAGCAGTACTTC.

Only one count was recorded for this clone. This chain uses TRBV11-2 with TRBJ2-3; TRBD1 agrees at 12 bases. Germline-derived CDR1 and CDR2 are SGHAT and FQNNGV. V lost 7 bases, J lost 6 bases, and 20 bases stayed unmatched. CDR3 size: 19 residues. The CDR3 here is CASTPPVSGTGGEWDTQYF. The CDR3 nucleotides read TGTGCCAGCACCCCCCCTGTCTCCGGGACAGGGGGCGAGTGGGATACGCAGTATTTT.

CDR3 nucleotide sequence: TGTGCCAGCAGCGTAGGTGGGTCCCCTAGCTATGGCTACACCTTC. Translating it yields CASSVGGSPSYGYTF. V and J are TRBV9 and TRBJ1-2; D is unclear. V gave up 0 bases and J gave up 4 bases, with 13 bases separating them. Germline CDR1 SGDLS, CDR2 YYNGEE. The CDR3 runs to 15 residues.

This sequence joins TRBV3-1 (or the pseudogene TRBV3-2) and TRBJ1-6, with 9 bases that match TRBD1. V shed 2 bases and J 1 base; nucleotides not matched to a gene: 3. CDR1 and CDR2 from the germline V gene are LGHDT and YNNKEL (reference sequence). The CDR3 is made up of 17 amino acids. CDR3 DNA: TGTGCCAGCAGCCAATTGACAGGGGGTTCCTATAATTCACCCCTCCACTTT. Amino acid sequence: CASSQLTGGSYNSPLHF.

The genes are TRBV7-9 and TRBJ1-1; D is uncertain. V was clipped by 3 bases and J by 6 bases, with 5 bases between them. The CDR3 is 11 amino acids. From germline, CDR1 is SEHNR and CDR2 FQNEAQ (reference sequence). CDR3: CASSFGAEAFF. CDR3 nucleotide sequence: TGTGCCAGCAGCTTTGGAGCTGAAGCTTTCTTT.

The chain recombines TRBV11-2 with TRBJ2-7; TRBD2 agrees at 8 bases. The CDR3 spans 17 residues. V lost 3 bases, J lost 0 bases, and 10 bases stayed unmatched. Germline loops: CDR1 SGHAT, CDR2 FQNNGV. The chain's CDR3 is CASSFLAGSPLSYEQYF. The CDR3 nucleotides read TGTGCCAGCAGCTTCTTAGCGGGGTCCCCTCTCTCCTACGAGCAGTACTTC.

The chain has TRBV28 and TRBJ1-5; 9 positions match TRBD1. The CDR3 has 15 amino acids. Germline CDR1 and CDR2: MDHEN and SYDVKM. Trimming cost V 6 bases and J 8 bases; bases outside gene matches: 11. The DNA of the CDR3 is TGTGCCAGCAGCCCGCCCCGACAGGGGGGGAAGCCCCAGCATTTT. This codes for CASSPPRQGGKPQHF.

In nucleotides, the CDR3 is TGTGCCAGCAGTTTGTGGCAGGGGGCGGATGAGCAGTTCTTC. Its translation is CASSLWQGADEQFF. The rearrangement joins TRBV27 to TRBJ2-1; 8 bases match TRBD1. The CDR3 is made up of 14 amino acids. Losses at the gene ends were 3 bases for V and 8 bases for J; bases not matched to a gene: 6. Germline V lookup: CDR1 MNHEY, CDR2 SMNVEV (reference sequence).

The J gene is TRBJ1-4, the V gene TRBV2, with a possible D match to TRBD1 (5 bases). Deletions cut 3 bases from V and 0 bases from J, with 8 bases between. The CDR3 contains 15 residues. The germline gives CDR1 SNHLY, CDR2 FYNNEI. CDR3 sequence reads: CASSDRDATNEKLFF. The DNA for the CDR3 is TGTGCCAGCAGTGACAGGGATGCAACTAATGAAAAACTGTTTTTT. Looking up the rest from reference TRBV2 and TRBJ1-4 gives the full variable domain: EPEVTQTPSHQVTQMGQEVILRCVPISNHLYFYWYRQILGQKVEFLVSFYNNEISEKSEIFDDQFSVERPDGSNFTLKIRSTKLEDSAMYFCASSDRDATNEKLFFGSGTQLSVL.

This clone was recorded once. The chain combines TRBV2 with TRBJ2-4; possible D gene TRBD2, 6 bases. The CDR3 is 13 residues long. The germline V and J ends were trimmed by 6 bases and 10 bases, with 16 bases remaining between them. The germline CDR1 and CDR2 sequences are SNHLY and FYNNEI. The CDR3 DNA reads TGTGCCAGCAGCCCAGCGGGCCCTAGGATTCAGTACTTC. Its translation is CASSPAGPRIQYF.

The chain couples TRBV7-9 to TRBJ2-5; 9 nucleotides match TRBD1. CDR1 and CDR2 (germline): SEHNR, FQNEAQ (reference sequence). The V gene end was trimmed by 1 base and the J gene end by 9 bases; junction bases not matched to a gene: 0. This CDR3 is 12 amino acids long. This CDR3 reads CASSLGDRAQYF. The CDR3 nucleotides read TGTGCCAGCAGCTTAGGGGACAGGGCCCAGTACTTC.

The CDR3 loop is CASSQDPDSSSPLHF. CDR3 in DNA: TGCGCCAGCAGCCAAGACCCCGACAGTTCTTCACCCCTCCACTTT. The rearrangement links TRBV4-3 to TRBJ1-6; D is possibly TRBD1 (5 bases). The CDR3 length is 15 residues. Germline CDR1 is LGHNA and CDR2 is YSLEER. Between the trimmed V and J ends, which lost 0 bases and 9 bases, there was a span of 12 bases.

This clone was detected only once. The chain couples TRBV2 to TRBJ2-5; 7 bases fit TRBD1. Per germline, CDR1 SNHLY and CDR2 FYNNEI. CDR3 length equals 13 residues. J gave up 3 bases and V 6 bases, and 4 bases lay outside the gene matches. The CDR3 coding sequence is TGTGCCAGCAGCGATCAGGGGGAAGAGACCCAGTACTTC. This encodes CASSDQGEETQYF.

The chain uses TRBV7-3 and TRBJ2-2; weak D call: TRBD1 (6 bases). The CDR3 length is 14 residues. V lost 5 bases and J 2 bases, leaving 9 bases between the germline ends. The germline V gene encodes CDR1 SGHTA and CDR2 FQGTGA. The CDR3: CASSLQGNTGELFF. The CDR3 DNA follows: TGTGCCAGCAGCCTACAGGGAAACACCGGGGAGCTGTTTTTT.

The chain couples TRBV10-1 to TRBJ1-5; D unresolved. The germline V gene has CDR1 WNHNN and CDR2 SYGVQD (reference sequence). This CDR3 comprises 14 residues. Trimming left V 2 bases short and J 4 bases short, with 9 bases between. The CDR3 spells CASSEGTANQPQHF. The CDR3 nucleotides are TGCGCCAGCAGTGAGGGTACAGCTAATCAGCCCCAGCATTTT.

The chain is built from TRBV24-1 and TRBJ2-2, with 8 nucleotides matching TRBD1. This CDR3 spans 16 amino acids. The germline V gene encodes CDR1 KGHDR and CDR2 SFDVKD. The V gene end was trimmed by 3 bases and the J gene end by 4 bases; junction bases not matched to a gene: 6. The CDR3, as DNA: TGTGCCACCAGTGATCGGACAGGGCTCACCACCGGGGAGCTGTTTTTT. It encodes CATSDRTGLTTGELFF.

The CDR3 coding sequence is TGTGCCAGCAGCTTATACCCACTGCGCGGGGGATACACAGATACGCAGTATTTT. It specifies CASSLYPLRGGYTDTQYF. The chain uses TRBV7-6 and TRBJ2-3, with 7 bases that match TRBD2. The CDR3 consists of 18 residues. The germline gives CDR1 SGHVS, CDR2 FNYEAQ. V was pared by 2 bases and J by 2 bases, with 13 bases of the junction left unmatched.

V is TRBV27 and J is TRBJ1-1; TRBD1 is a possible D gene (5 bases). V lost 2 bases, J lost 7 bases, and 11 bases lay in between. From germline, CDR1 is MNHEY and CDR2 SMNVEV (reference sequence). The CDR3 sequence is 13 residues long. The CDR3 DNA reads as TGTGCCAGCAGTTTAACGGGGGGAAGTGAAGCTTTCTTT. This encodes CASSLTGGSEAFF.

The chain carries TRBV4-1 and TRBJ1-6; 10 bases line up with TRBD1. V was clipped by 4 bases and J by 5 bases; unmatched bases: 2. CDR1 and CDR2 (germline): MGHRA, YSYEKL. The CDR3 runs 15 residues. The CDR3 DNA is TGCGCCAGCAGCCGGACAGGGGGGGATAATTCACCCCTCCACTTT. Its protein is CASSRTGGDNSPLHF.

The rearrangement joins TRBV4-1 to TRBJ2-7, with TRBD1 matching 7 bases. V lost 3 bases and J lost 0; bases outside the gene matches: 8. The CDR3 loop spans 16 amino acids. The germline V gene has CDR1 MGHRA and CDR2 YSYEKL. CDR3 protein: CASSHEKQGSSYEQYF. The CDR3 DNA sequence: TGCGCCAGCAGCCACGAAAAACAGGGGTCCTCCTACGAGCAGTACTTC.